The text below deals with one TCR beta chain. The data derive from a study of technical replicates of blood from four donors. The protocol was immunoSEQ multiplex PCR, while the TCRdb copy is restricted to in-frame clones and leaves out a portion. In the table there are more than 70,000 clones, about 97% of which are singletons. In germline, CDR1 is MGHRA, CDR2 YSYEKL. The CDR3 is 14 residues long. With 3 bases removed from V and 6 bases from J, the gap between germline ends came to 12 bases. The TCR was taken from a human donor in good health. The chain has TRBV4-1 and TRBJ2-1, with D tentatively TRBD2 (5 bases). The material sequenced was T cells isolated from PBMCs. The CDR3 is CASSQVRGGNEQFF. CDR3 nucleotide sequence: TGCGCCAGCAGCCAGGTCCGCGGAGGCAATGAGCAGTTCTTC.